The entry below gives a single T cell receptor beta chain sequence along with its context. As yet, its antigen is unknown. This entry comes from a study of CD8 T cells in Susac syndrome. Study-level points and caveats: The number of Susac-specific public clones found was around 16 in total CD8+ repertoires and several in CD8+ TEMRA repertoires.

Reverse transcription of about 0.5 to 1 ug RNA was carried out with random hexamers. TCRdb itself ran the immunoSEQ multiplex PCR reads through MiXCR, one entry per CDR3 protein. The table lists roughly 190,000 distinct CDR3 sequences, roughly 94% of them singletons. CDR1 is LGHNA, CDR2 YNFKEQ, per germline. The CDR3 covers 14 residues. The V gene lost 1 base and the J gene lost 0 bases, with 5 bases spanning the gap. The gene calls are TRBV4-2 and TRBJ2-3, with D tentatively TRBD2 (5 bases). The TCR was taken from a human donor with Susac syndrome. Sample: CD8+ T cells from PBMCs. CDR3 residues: CASSQGTSTDTQYF. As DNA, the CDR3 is TGTGCCAGCAGCCAAGGGACTAGCACAGATACGCAGTATTTT.